This paragraph covers one T cell receptor (beta chain) sequence. Its antigen is undetermined. This sample is part of a study of T cell clonotyping in hematopoietic cell transplantation. Points from the study as a whole: Graft donor and pretransplant recipient Inverse Simpson Index values predicted broader posttransplant TCR diversity. Pathologically expanded recipient clonotypes increased progressively from day 30 to day 180 as diversity fell. CD4 and CD8 repertoire contributions could not be separated without sorting.

This CDR3 is built from 14 residues. Trimming at V came to 2 bases and at J to 6 bases, leaving 3 bases not matched to a gene. The germline CDR1 and CDR2 sequences are SGHRS and YFSETQ. Generated by immunoSEQ multiplex PCR, the TCRdb table keeps only in-frame clones and is missing some. This table holds fewer than 30,000 clones, nearly 97% found once. The sequencing sample was made of peripheral blood mononuclear cells. This receptor was taken from a middle-aged man in good health. Some clones in this sample may be carry-over from other donors' samples. The chain recombines TRBV5-1 with TRBJ1-4; 8 nucleotides align to TRBD1. The CDR3 bases are TGCGCCAGCAGCTTTGGACAGGGCGATGAAAAACTGTTTTTT. Encoded protein: CASSFGQGDEKLFF.